This T cell receptor (beta chain) was found in a study of T cells expressing NK-cell markers. Per the germline V gene, CDR1 is LGHNA and CDR2 is YNFKEQ. The CDR3 runs 15 residues. One entry per CDR3 protein, without DNA, is what TCRdb gives after re-calling the 5' RACE reads. The table lists approximately 420,000 distinct CDR3 sequences. The receptor's source is a woman in her forties or fifties in good health. Input material: blood T cells: a sorted CD56 or NKG2C T cell subset, CD4+ or CD8+ T cells, or bulk PBMC T cells (not recorded which). This sequence joins TRBV4-2 and TRBJ2-2; TCRdb returns TRBD2, unconfirmable since there is no DNA. The CDR3 region is CASSQAPTSPGELFF.